A selection of T cell receptor beta chains follows, all from one sample in a study of shared clonotypes between healthy human individuals. Using immunoSEQ multiplex PCR, the repertoire was profiled, and TCRdb retains in-frame clones only, with some absent. Of approximately 2.1 million clones listed, more than 80% were seen once; the top ten hold approximately 0.4%. Specimen: naive CD4+ T cells from PBMCs. The receptors shown here come from a young man in good health. Some clones in this sample may be carry-over from other donors' samples. The CDR3 runs from the conserved cysteine through the conserved F or W. D genes are given only for firm matches. A clone size is listed for some rows: how often the clone was seen (once, few, many), or a class if it is expanded.

>NA|TRBJ2-2|TRBV7-9|NA
TGTGCCAGCGTCCCAGGTCCCGGGGAGCTGTTTTTT
CASVPGPGELFF
>few|TRBJ1-1|TRBV2|NA
TGTGCCAGCAGTCTAGGGGGATCTGAAGCTTTCTTT
CASSLGGSEAFF
>once|TRBJ1-1|TRBV10-1|NA
TGCGCCAGCAGTGAGTCGCGGGCCTCGGGGATCACTGAAGCTTTCTTT
CASSESRASGITEAFF
>NA|TRBJ1-4|TRBV15|TRBD1
TGTGCCACCCCAGGGGGCGTAAAAACGCGGACTAATGAAAAACTGTTTTTT
CATPGGVKTRTNEKLFF
>once|TRBJ1-5|TRBV19|NA
TGTGCCAGCCCAGGGACGGATAGCAATCAGCCCCAGCATTTT
CASPGTDSNQPQHF
>NA|TRBJ2-3|TRBV10-2|TRBD1
TGCGCCAGCAGTTTACAGGGGGCCGATACGCAGTATTTT
CASSLQGADTQYF
>NA|TRBJ2-3|TRBV5-1|NA
TGCGCCAGCAGCTTGGAAGGGCAAGATACGCAGTATTTT
CASSLEGQDTQYF
>NA|TRBJ2-7|TRBV4-1|NA
TGCGCCAGCAGCCCCATCCTAGGGCGGGCTGAGGAGCAGTACTTC
CASSPILGRAEEQYF
>once|TRBJ2-5|TRBV7-9|NA
TGTGCCAGCAGCTTATTTAGTCGGTACGGAGAGACCCAGTACTTC
CASSLFSRYGETQYF
>NA|TRBJ2-5|TRBV20-1|NA
TGCAGTGCTAGAAGTCTGGCCCAGTACTTC
CSARSLAQYF
>NA|TRBJ2-5|TRBV28|NA
TGTGCCAGCAGTTCGGGCCACAACGGGGCGGAGACCCAGTACTTC
CASSSGHNGAETQYF
>once|TRBJ2-5|TRBV9|NA
TGTGCCAGCAGCGTCTCAGGCAGGGGCGGAGGAGAGACCCAGTACTTC
CASSVSGRGGGETQYF
>NA|TRBJ1-1|TRBV6-1|TRBD1
TGTGCCAGCAGCCAGACAGGGAATGCTTTCTTT
CASSQTGNAFF
>NA|TRBJ1-2|TRBV6-4|TRBD1
TGTGCCAGCTCTGTGGGCAGGGGGAACTATGGCTACACCTTC
CASSVGRGNYGYTF
>NA|TRBJ1-3|TRBV6-1|NA
TGTGCCAGCAGTGAATTAAGATACCGGGTAGGAAGTTCTGGAAACACCATATATTTT
CASSELRYRVGSSGNTIYF
>NA|TRBJ2-4|TRBV7-9|NA
TGTGCCAGCAGCATACAGGGACCGCGTTGGAACATTCAGTACTTC
CASSIQGPRWNIQYF
>NA|TRBJ2-7|TRBV28|NA
TGTGCCAGCAGTTTAGACCCAGGGCGGGCCTACGAGCAGTACTTC
CASSLDPGRAYEQYF
>once|TRBJ1-2|TRBV28|NA
TGTGCCAGCAGTTCCCCTAAGGAGGGAGGTGGCTACACCTTC
CASSSPKEGGGYTF
>NA|TRBJ2-7|TRBV18|NA
TGTGCCAGCTCACCGGCGCCGGGGGCCACCTACGAGCAGTACTTC
CASSPAPGATYEQYF
>NA|TRBJ1-4|TRBV27|NA
TGTGCCAGCAGCTGGCGGGGCGAAAAACTGTTTTTT
CASSWRGEKLFF